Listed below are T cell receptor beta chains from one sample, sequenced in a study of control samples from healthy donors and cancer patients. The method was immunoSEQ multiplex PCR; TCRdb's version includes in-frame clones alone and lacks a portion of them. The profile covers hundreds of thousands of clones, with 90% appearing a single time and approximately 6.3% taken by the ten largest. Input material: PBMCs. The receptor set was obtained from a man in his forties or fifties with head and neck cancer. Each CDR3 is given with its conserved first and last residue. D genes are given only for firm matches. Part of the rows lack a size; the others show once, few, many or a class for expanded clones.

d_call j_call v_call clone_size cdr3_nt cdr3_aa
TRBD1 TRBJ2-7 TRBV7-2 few TGTGCCAGCAGCTTCCGACAGGGGTACGAGCAGTACTTC CASSFRQGYEQYF
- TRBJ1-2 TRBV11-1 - TGTGCCAGCAGCTTAAAATTCGGCGGAAACTATGGCTACACCTTC CASSLKFGGNYGYTF
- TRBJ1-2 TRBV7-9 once TGTGCCAGCAGCTTAGGCGACAGGATTCGGGCTAACTATGGCTACACCTTC CASSLGDRIRANYGYTF
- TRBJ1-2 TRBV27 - TGTGCCAGCAGCCCGTTGGTGAGGAGGCGGATCTATGGCTACACCTTC CASSPLVRRRIYGYTF
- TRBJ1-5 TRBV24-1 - TGTGCCACCAATAAGAGCAATCAGCCCCAGCATTTT CATNKSNQPQHF
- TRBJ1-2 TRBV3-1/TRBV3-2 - TGTGCCAGCAGCCAAGATCGCAAGATGGCCTACACCTTC CASSQDRKMAYTF
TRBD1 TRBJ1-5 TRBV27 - TGTGCCAGCAGTTCGCGGACAGGAAATCAGCCCCAGCATTTT CASSSRTGNQPQHF
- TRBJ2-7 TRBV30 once TGTGCCTGGAGTCGTAAGGGGGGCATCGACGAGCAGTACTTC CAWSRKGGIDEQYF
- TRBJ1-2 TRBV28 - TGTGCCAGCACGAAGGGGCGACTTAACTATGGCTACACCTTC CASTKGRLNYGYTF
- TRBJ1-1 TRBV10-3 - TGTGCCATCAGTGATGGTGTAAACACTGAAGCTTTCTTT CAISDGVNTEAFF
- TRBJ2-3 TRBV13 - TGTGCCAGCAGCTTACCGCCGGACCGCACAGATACGCAGTATTTT CASSLPPDRTDTQYF
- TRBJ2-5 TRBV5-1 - TGCGCCAGCAGTAGGGACCAAGAGACCCAGTACTTC CASSRDQETQYF
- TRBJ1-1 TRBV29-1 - TGCAGCGGTGGAGGGGAGGAGAGCACTGAAGCTTTCTTT CSGGGEESTEAFF
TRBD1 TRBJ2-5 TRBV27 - TGTGCCAGCAGTTCCCTTAATACGGGACAGGGCCTCTGGGGAGAGACCCAGTACTTC CASSSLNTGQGLWGETQYF
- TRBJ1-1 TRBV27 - TGTGCCAGCAGTTTCCGAAGCATGAACACTGAAGCTTTCTTT CASSFRSMNTEAFF
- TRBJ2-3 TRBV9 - TGTGCCAGCAGCCTGTCAGGGGCCGCAGATACGCAGTATTTT CASSLSGAADTQYF
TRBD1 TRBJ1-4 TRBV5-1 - TGCGCCAGCAGCTTGAATTCAGACAGGGCGGAGGAAAAACTGTTTTTT CASSLNSDRAEEKLFF
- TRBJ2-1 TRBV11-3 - TGTGCCAGCAGCTTAGGTGGTCGACTAGTAGGAAACGAGCAGTTCTTC CASSLGGRLVGNEQFF
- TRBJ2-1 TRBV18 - TGTGCCAGCTCACCGGAGACAGAGGTCTACAATGAGCAGTTCTTC CASSPETEVYNEQFF
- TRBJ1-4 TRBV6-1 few TGTGCCAGCAGTGAGTGGGACACCCTCTCAACTAATGAAAAACTGTTTTTT CASSEWDTLSTNEKLFF
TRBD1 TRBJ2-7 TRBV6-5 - TGTGCCAGCAGAACCCCCGGGACAGGGGGCGGCGAGCAGTACTTC CASRTPGTGGGEQYF
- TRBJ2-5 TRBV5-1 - TGCGCCAGCAGCTTGGGGGTAGAAGAGACCCAGTACTTC CASSLGVEETQYF
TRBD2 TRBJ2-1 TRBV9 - TGTGCCAGCAGCCAGAGCGGGAATAAAGATGAGCAGTTCTTC CASSQSGNKDEQFF
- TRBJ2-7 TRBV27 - TGTGCCAGCAAGGAGAAGCGGACCTCCTACGAGCAGTACTTC CASKEKRTSYEQYF
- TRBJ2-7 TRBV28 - TGTGCCAGCAACTCACTCGTTGTGGCTTCCTACGAGCAGTACTTC CASNSLVVASYEQYF
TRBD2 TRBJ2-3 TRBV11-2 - TGTGCCAGCAGCTTATTTTCCGGGAGGGACAACACAGATACGCAGTATTTT CASSLFSGRDNTDTQYF
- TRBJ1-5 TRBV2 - TGTGCCAGCAGTGGCTCCACTGGGAATCAGCCCCAGCATTTT CASSGSTGNQPQHF
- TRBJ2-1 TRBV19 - TGTGCCAGTTCTGCCGGGATCTCCTCCTACAATGAGCAGTTCTTC CASSAGISSYNEQFF
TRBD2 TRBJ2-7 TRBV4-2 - TGTGCCAGCAGCCCTATGGGCGGGAGCTCCATCGAGCAGTACTTC CASSPMGGSSIEQYF
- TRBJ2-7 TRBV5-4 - TGTGCCAGCAGCTTGGCAAGGGGGGGGGAGCAGTACTTC CASSLARGGEQYF
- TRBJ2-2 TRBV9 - TGTGCCAGCAGCGTAGCCGACAGGTCCGGGGAGCTGTTTTTT CASSVADRSGELFF
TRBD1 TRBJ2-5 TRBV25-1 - TGTGCCAGCAGTGAATGGCGACAGGGGAGCCAAGAGACCCAGTACTTC CASSEWRQGSQETQYF
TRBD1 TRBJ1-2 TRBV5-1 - TGCGCCAGCAGCTTGGAGGGACAGGTCTATGGCTACACCTTC CASSLEGQVYGYTF
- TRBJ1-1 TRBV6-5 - TGTGCCAGCAAGGTCGCGGGGACTGAAGCTTTCTTT CASKVAGTEAFF
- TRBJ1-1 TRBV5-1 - TGCGCCAGCAGCCCCGATCCAGGGGCGGGGAACACTGAAGCTTTCTTT CASSPDPGAGNTEAFF
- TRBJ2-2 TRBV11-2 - TGTGCCAGCAGCTTAGGGCACGGAATAAACACCGGGGAGCTGTTTTTT CASSLGHGINTGELFF
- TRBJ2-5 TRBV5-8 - TGTGCCAGCAGCTTGGACCAAGAGACCCAGTACTTC CASSLDQETQYF
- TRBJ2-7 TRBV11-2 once TGTGCCAGCCACCCGTCGGGGGTCTACGAGCAGTACTTC CASHPSGVYEQYF